The entry below describes one T cell receptor (beta chain). Its specificity is not known. The data stem from a study of identical twins. Study-level results: Whereas memory repertoires showed no such difference, abundant cord blood beta clonotypes carried fewer insertions.

This CDR3 region has 13 residues. V was pared by 2 bases and J by 9 bases, with 13 bases between. Germline CDR1 MNHEY, CDR2 SVGAGI. It was template switching that added a universal primer site, and there were unique molecular identifiers on the cDNA. TCRdb analysed the 5' RACE reads with MiXCR anew, one entry per CDR3 protein. In the table there are hundreds of thousands of distinct CDR3 sequences, about 24% of which are singletons. Separately, the same data were catalogued under a study of T cells expressing NK-cell markers. That publication notes: Alpha-beta TCR T cells were the sole sorting target in several experiments, owing to an anti-gamma-delta TCR antibody.

This TCR came from a woman in her late teens or twenties in good health. Sequencing was done on a sample of CD4+ T cells sorted from blood. The J gene is TRBJ1-1, the V gene TRBV6-5; D not certain. The CDR3 sequence: CASSYQRTGKAFF. CDR3 nucleotide sequence: TGTGCCAGCAGTTACCAGAGGACGGGTAAAGCTTTCTTT.